One sample yielded the 31 T cell receptor beta chains listed below, sequenced in a study of shared clonotypes between healthy human individuals. Sequenced by immunoSEQ multiplex PCR; TCRdb stores in-frame clones only, minus some. The data hold about 96,000 clones, with 60% to 70% observed a single time. Sequenced input: memory CD8+ T cells sorted from blood. Subset denoted: CD45RO+ cells pooled with CCR7-negative TemRA cells. All receptors derive from a man aged 25 to 40 in good health.

This clone was counted only a few times. This chain joins TRBV14 and TRBJ2-7, with a tentative D call TRBD2 (5 bases). The CDR3 consists of 14 residues. The germline V gene has CDR1 SGHDN and CDR2 FVKESK. Trimming shortened V by 1 base and J by 2 bases, and 9 bases separated the two germline ends. CDR3 sequence reads: CASSQGGFPYEQYF. In nucleotides, the CDR3 is TGTGCCAGCAGCCAAGGAGGGTTCCCCTACGAGCAGTACTTC.

V and J are TRBV5-1 and TRBJ2-7; D perhaps matches TRBD1 (6 bases). Per germline, CDR1 SGHRS and CDR2 YFSETQ. The ends were cut back, 4 bases at V and 0 bases at J, with 14 bases in the middle. CDR3 length: 15 amino acids. CDR3 coding DNA: TGCGCCAGCAGCCCCCGTGGGGACAACTCCTACGAGCAGTACTTC. This translates into CASSPRGDNSYEQYF.

This clone was found many times. V gene TRBV2 combines with J gene TRBJ1-2; possible D gene TRBD1, 6 bases. The V gene lost 3 bases and the J gene lost 2 bases, with 10 bases spanning the gap. This CDR3 has 14 residues. Germline V gene sequence: CDR1 SNHLY, CDR2 FYNNEI. The CDR3 DNA reads TGTGCCAGCAGTGATCTGGGGGGCAACTATGGCTACACCTTC. Translation: CASSDLGGNYGYTF.

The genes are TRBV25-1 and TRBJ2-2; TRBD2 aligns across 11 bases. The junction had 6 bases not matched to a gene; V was cut back by 1 base and J by 2 bases. This CDR3 contains 18 residues. Germline V gives CDR1 MGHDK, CDR2 SYGVNS. CDR3 protein: CASSESKLAGVNTGELFF. CDR3 DNA sequence: TGTGCCAGCAGTGAATCAAAACTAGCGGGAGTTAACACCGGGGAGCTGTTTTTT.

This sequence joins TRBV25-1 and TRBJ1-4, with 8 bases lining up with TRBD1. There are 17 residues in the CDR3. Germline V gene sequence: CDR1 MGHDK, CDR2 SYGVNS. J lost 5 bases, V lost 8 bases, and 16 bases had no gene match. The CDR3 sequence is CASSGPFNRGENEKLFF. CDR3 DNA: TGTGCCAGCTCTGGCCCGTTTAACAGGGGGGAGAATGAAAAACTGTTTTTT.

The J gene is TRBJ2-3, the V gene TRBV19, with a tentative D call TRBD2 (5 bases). Germline CDR1 LNHDA, CDR2 SQIVND (reference sequence). The CDR3 is 15 residues long. Trimming removed 8 bases at V and 0 bases at J, with 15 bases between. Written as DNA, the CDR3 is TGTGCCAGTTGTGAAGACTACCCTAGCACAGATACGCAGTATTTT. It specifies CASCEDYPSTDTQYF.

The chain has TRBV7-8 and TRBJ1-3; TRBD1 matches at 10 bases. Germline values: CDR1 SGHVS, CDR2 FQNEAQ. Losses at the gene ends were 4 bases for V and 4 bases for J; bases not matched to a gene: 4. The CDR3 totals 15 residues. Here the CDR3 DNA reads TGTGCCAGCAGCTCAGGGACAGGGGAAGGAAACACCATATATTTT. As protein: CASSSGTGEGNTIYF. Based on the CDR3 plus reference TRBV7-8 and TRBJ1-3, the full variable domain is GAGVSQSPRYKVAKRGQDVALRCDPISGHVSLFWYQQALGQGPEFLTYFQNEAQLDKSGLPSDRFFAERPEGSVSTLKIQRTQQEDSAVYLCASSSGTGEGNTIYFGEGSWLTVV.

The V and J genes are TRBV7-4 and TRBJ2-1; TRBD2 agrees at 10 bases. The CDR3 is made up of 17 amino acids. J lost 7 bases, V lost 2 bases, and 11 bases had no gene match. Germline lookup yields CDR1 SGHVT and CDR2 SQSDAQ. CDR3 amino acids: CASSLRLAGPWGNEQFF. The CDR3 bases are TGTGCCAGCAGCTTACGACTAGCGGGCCCCTGGGGGAATGAGCAGTTCTTC.

This clone was detected only once. The chain has TRBV6-5 and TRBJ2-7; the D is unclear. CDR3 size: 16 residues. The V gene's germline CDR1 is MNHEY and CDR2 SVGAGI. V lost 4 bases and J 5 bases, leaving 21 bases between the germline ends. CDR3 residues: CASSSSSVTPPDEQYF. The CDR3 DNA reads TGTGCCAGCAGTTCATCGTCCGTGACACCCCCCGACGAGCAGTACTTC.

CDR3 bases: TGTGCCAGCTTTCGCGGGATTTATAGCAATCAGCCCCAGCATTTT. Amino acids: CASFRGIYSNQPQHF. The J gene is TRBJ1-5, the V gene TRBV28, with no clear D. The ends were cut back, 8 bases at V and 0 bases at J, with 14 bases in the middle. From germline, CDR1 is MDHEN and CDR2 SYDVKM. This CDR3 spans 15 amino acids.

This clone came up a few times. CDR3 protein: CASSLDSGYNEQFF. The CDR3 DNA is TGTGCCAGTAGTTTGGATAGCGGTTACAATGAGCAGTTCTTC. The chain combines TRBV19 with TRBJ2-1; possibly TRBD2 for D (6 bases). CDR1 LNHDA and CDR2 SQIVND come from the germline V gene (reference sequence). The CDR3 contains 14 residues. Trimming left V 5 bases short and J 4 bases short, with 12 bases between. Complete variable domain (other parts from reference TRBV19 and TRBJ2-1): DGGITQSPKYLFRKEGQNVTLSCEQNLNHDAMYWYRQDPGQGLRLIYYSQIVNDFQKGDIAEGYSVSREKKESFPLTVTSAQKNPTAFYLCASSLDSGYNEQFFGPGTRLTVL.

The rearrangement links TRBV6-4 to TRBJ2-2, with TRBD2 as a possible D gene (6 bases). The CDR3 runs to 16 residues. V was pared by 0 bases and J by 2 bases, with 10 bases between. Germline V CDR1 and CDR2: MRHNA, SNTAGT. CDR3 DNA: TGTGCCAGCAGTGACTCTAGTAGCGGAAACACCGGGGAGCTGTTTTTT. Residues: CASSDSSSGNTGELFF.

The chain recombines TRBV6-4 with TRBJ2-3; D is perhaps TRBD2 (6 bases). With 0 bases removed from V and 4 bases from J, the gap between germline ends came to 14 bases. Germline V gene data show CDR1 as MRHNA and CDR2 as SNTAGT. The CDR3 has 16 amino acids. The CDR3 bases are TGTGCCAGCAGTGACTCGGGCCAGGGAGGCGCAGATACGCAGTATTTT. It encodes CASSDSGQGGADTQYF.

The chain recombines TRBV23-1 with TRBJ1-2, with a weak D call TRBD1 (5 bases). TRBV23-1 is flagged as an ORF with uncertain function. The V and J ends lost 3 bases and 1 base respectively, with 9 bases between them. CDR3 length: 14 amino acids. In DNA form, the CDR3 reads TGCGCCAGCAGTCAGCGTAGGGGTAACTATGGCTACACCTTC. This sequence encodes CASSQRRGNYGYTF.

This clone was detected once. V usage is TRBV5-4 and J usage is TRBJ2-7, with D perhaps matching TRBD1 or TRBD2 (5 bases each). Germline V CDR1 and CDR2: SGHNT, YYREEE (reference sequence). The CDR3 is made up of 15 amino acids. The ends were cut back, 4 bases at V and 0 bases at J, with 14 bases in the middle. This CDR3 reads CASSPPGGSSYEQYF. The CDR3 DNA follows: TGTGCCAGCAGCCCCCCTGGGGGAAGCTCCTACGAGCAGTACTTC.

This clone was seen a single time. The chain combines TRBV7-2 with TRBJ2-2, with D unclear. The CDR3 extends over 14 amino acids. The V end lost 2 bases, the J end lost 6 bases, and 10 bases lay between the germline ends. CDR1 is SGHTA and CDR2 is FQGNSA in the germline V gene. The CDR3 region is CASSLLQRAGELFF. The CDR3 DNA follows: TGTGCCAGCAGCTTATTGCAACGCGCCGGGGAGCTGTTTTTT.

A few counts support this clone. This sequence joins TRBV11-2 and TRBJ2-3; the D is unclear. V gave up 1 base and J gave up 2 bases, with 10 bases separating them. Germline CDR1 SGHAT, CDR2 FQNNGV. CDR3 length equals 15 residues. The CDR3 loop reads CASSLVSRYTDTQYF. The CDR3 DNA sequence: TGTGCCAGCAGCTTAGTTTCCAGATACACAGATACGCAGTATTTT.

The gene calls are TRBV7-2 and TRBJ2-7; D is ambiguous. The germline gives CDR1 SGHTA, CDR2 FQGNSA. The V and J ends lost 1 base and 6 bases respectively, with 10 bases between them. CDR3 length equals 13 residues. CDR3 sequence (DNA): TGTGCCAGCAGCTTAGGTTTCGTCGGCGAGCAGTACTTC. Its translation: CASSLGFVGEQYF.

The chain carries TRBV5-8 and TRBJ1-5; D remains ambiguous. The CDR3 is 13 amino acids. CDR1 SGHTS and CDR2 YDEGEE come from the germline V gene. V gave up 4 bases and J gave up 4 bases, with 9 bases separating them. Written as DNA, the CDR3 is TGTGCCAGCAGCGCTACATCGAATCAGCCCCAGCATTTT. Amino acid sequence: CASSATSNQPQHF.

This chain links TRBV4-3 with TRBJ1-1; 7 bases match TRBD1. J lost 3 bases, V lost 5 bases, and 9 bases had no gene match. The CDR3 sequence is 15 residues long. Germline V gene data show CDR1 as LGHNA and CDR2 as YSLEER. This CDR3 reads CASSLTGWADTEAFF. The CDR3 bases are TGCGCCAGCAGCTTGACAGGGTGGGCCGACACTGAAGCTTTCTTT.

This clone has a handful of counts. The chain couples TRBV6-6 to TRBJ2-7; D is unresolved. This CDR3 has 13 amino acids. V dropped 3 bases and J dropped 2 bases, with 8 bases sitting between them. The germline CDR1 and CDR2 sequences are MNHNY and SVGAGI (reference sequence). The CDR3: CASSYNRAYEQYF. The CDR3 DNA is TGTGCCAGCAGTTATAACAGAGCCTACGAGCAGTACTTC.

The chain recombines TRBV28 with TRBJ2-3; D gene uncertain. Trimming took off 6 bases at V and 0 bases at J, with 13 bases between the two ends. Germline V CDR1 and CDR2: MDHEN, SYDVKM. The CDR3 consists of 15 residues. The CDR3 loop is CASSLDLTSTDTQYF. The CDR3 coding sequence is TGTGCCAGCAGCCTCGACTTGACTAGCACAGATACGCAGTATTTT.

This clone was detected only once. The J gene is TRBJ2-3, the V gene TRBV7-9; 8 bases are shared with TRBD2. This CDR3 has 14 residues. After removal of 5 bases from V and 2 bases from J, the junction contained 3 bases not matched to a gene. Looked up from germline, CDR1 is SEHNR and CDR2 is FQNEAQ (reference sequence). The CDR3 coding sequence is TGTGCCAGCAGCCAGCGGGAGATCACAGATACGCAGTATTTT. Its translation: CASSQREITDTQYF.

The sample holds many counts of this clone. This chain uses TRBV28 with TRBJ2-1, with D perhaps TRBD2 (5 bases). Trimming took 3 bases from V and 0 from J, leaving 15 bases between them. The CDR3 consists of 17 residues. Per the germline V gene, CDR1 is MDHEN and CDR2 is SYDVKM. CDR3 sequence reads: CASSLDLRVSSYNEQFF. CDR3 in DNA: TGTGCCAGCAGTTTGGACCTGAGGGTGAGCTCCTACAATGAGCAGTTCTTC. The full variable domain, with the rest looked up from reference TRBV28 and TRBJ2-1, is DVKVTQSSRYLVKRTGEKVFLECVQDMDHENMFWYRQDPGLGLRLIYFSYDVKMKEKGDIPEGYSVSREKKERFSLILESASTNQTSMYLCASSLDLRVSSYNEQFFGPGTRLTVL.

V is TRBV25-1 and J is TRBJ2-7; maybe TRBD1 (6 bases). The length of the CDR3 is 13 residues. V shed 2 bases and J shed 6 bases, with 11 bases lying between them. CDR1 and CDR2 from the germline V gene are MGHDK and SYGVNS. CDR3 sequence reads: CASSEDRHGEQYF. In nucleotides, the CDR3 is TGTGCCAGCAGTGAAGACAGGCACGGCGAGCAGTACTTC.

The chain has TRBV10-1 and TRBJ1-1; a weak D match, TRBD1 (5 bases). The CDR3 loop spans 14 amino acids. Trimming pared 4 bases from V and 3 bases from J, leaving 12 bases between. CDR1 is WNHNN, CDR2 SYGVQD, per germline (reference sequence). The CDR3: CASSGGTGYTEAFF. The CDR3 DNA sequence: TGCGCCAGCAGTGGGGGGACCGGCTACACTGAAGCTTTCTTT.

The chain joins TRBV5-6 to TRBJ1-1; D is unresolved. Per germline, CDR1 SGHDT and CDR2 YYEEEE. Deletions cut 3 bases from V and 1 base from J, with 10 bases between. This CDR3 is 14 amino acids long. The CDR3 region is CASSYQTSNTEAFF. CDR3 sequence (DNA): TGTGCCAGCAGCTACCAGACGTCGAACACTGAAGCTTTCTTT.

The CDR3: CASSGGLAGGETQYF. In DNA, the CDR3 is TGTGCCAGCAGTGGGGGACTAGCGGGAGGGGAGACCCAGTACTTC. V usage is TRBV2 and J usage is TRBJ2-5; 16 positions match TRBD2. Per germline, CDR1 SNHLY and CDR2 FYNNEI. Trimming took 4 bases from V and 5 from J; bases not matched to a gene: 1. This CDR3 has 15 residues. The full variable domain, its missing parts supplied by reference TRBV2 and TRBJ2-5, is EPEVTQTPSHQVTQMGQEVILRCVPISNHLYFYWYRQILGQKVEFLVSFYNNEISEKSEIFDDQFSVERPDGSNFTLKIRSTKLEDSAMYFCASSGGLAGGETQYFGPGTRLLVL.

The V gene is TRBV7-2, the J gene TRBJ1-2, with D possibly being TRBD1 (5 bases). This CDR3 is built from 13 residues. Germline CDR1 is SGHTA and CDR2 is FQGNSA. Trimming took off 7 bases at V and 6 bases at J, with 15 bases between the two ends. CDR3 sequence: CASNWQGKNGYTF. The CDR3 DNA sequence: TGTGCCAGCAATTGGCAGGGCAAGAATGGCTACACCTTC.

This chain joins TRBV5-4 and TRBJ1-2; the D gene is possibly TRBD1 (6 bases). This CDR3 is built from 15 residues. V was pared by 5 bases and J by 4 bases, with 18 bases between. Germline CDR1 is SGHNT and CDR2 is YYREEE (reference sequence). CDR3 nucleotide sequence: TGTGCCAGCAGTTTACTCCAGGGGTACGGCTATGGCTACACCTTC. This gives the protein CASSLLQGYGYGYTF.

This sequence joins TRBV5-4 and TRBJ2-2, with TRBD1 as a possible D gene (6 bases). There are 18 residues in the CDR3. Germline loops: CDR1 SGHNT, CDR2 YYREEE (reference sequence). V was trimmed by 4 bases and J by 5 bases, leaving 24 bases between them. CDR3 sequence: CASSLPREGLTGTGELFF. For the CDR3, the DNA is TGTGCCAGCAGCCTCCCACGGGAAGGGCTAACAGGGACCGGGGAGCTGTTTTTT.